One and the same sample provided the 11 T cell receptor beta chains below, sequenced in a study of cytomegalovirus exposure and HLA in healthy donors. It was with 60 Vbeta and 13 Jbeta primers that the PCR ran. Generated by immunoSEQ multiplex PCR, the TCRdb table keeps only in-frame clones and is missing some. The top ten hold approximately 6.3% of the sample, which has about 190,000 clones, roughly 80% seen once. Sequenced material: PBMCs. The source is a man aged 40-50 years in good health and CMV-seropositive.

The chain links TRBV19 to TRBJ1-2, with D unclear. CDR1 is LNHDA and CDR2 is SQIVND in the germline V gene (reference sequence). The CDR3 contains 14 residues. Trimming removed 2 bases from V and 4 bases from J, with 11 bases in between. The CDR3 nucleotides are TGTGCCAGTAGTATACGCGGGAAAGGCTATGGCTACACCTTC. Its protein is CASSIRGKGYGYTF.

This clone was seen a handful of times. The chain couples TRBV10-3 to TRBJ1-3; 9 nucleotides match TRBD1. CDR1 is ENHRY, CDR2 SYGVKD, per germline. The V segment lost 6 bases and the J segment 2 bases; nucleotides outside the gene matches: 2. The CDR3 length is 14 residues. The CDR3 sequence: CAIRWTGAGNTIYF. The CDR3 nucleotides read TGTGCCATCAGATGGACAGGGGCTGGAAACACCATATATTTT.

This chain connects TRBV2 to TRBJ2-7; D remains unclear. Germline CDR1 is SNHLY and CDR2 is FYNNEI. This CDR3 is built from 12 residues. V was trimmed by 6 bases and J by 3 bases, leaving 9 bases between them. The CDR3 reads CASRAEDYEQYF. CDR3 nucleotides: TGTGCCAGCAGAGCCGAGGACTACGAGCAGTACTTC.

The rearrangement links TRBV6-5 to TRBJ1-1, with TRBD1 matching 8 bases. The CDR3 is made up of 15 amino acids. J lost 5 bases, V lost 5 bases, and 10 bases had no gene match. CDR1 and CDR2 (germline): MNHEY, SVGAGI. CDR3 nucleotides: TGTGCCAGCAGTGCTGACAGGGGCCGGGGGACTGAAGCTTTCTTT. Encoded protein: CASSADRGRGTEAFF.

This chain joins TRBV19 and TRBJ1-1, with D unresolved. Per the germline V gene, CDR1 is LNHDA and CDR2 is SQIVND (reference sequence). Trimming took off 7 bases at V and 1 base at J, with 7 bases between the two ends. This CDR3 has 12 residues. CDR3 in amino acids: CASKYTNTEAFF. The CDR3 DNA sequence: TGTGCCAGTAAGTACACGAACACTGAAGCTTTCTTT.

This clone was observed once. CDR3 nucleotides: TGCGCCAGCAGCTTGGGGGCCACCTTTATGAACACTGAAGCTTTCTTT. It codes for CASSLGATFMNTEAFF. V is TRBV5-1 and J is TRBJ1-1, with D unresolved. The CDR3 extends over 16 amino acids. CDR1 SGHRS and CDR2 YFSETQ come from the germline V gene. V lost 0 bases to trimming and J lost 0 bases, with 12 bases between them.

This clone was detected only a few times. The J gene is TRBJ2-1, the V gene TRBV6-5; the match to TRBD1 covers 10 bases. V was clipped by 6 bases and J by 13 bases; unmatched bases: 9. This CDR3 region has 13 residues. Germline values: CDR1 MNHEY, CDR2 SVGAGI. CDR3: CASRNRDRGGQFF. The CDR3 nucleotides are TGTGCCAGCAGAAACCGGGACAGGGGCGGACAGTTCTTC.

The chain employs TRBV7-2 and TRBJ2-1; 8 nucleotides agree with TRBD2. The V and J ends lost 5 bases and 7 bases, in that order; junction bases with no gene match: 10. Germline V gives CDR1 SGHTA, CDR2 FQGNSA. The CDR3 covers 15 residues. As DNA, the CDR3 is TGTGCCAGCAGCCCTTACCTCGGGGGGGGGAATGAGCAGTTCTTC. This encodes CASSPYLGGGNEQFF.

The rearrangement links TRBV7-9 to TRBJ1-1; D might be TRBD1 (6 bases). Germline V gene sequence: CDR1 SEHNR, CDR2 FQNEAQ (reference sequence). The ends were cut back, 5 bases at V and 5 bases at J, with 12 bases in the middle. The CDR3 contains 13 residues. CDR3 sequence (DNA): TGTGCCAGCAGCAAGGGGGTGGGGACTGAAGCTTTCTTT. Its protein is CASSKGVGTEAFF. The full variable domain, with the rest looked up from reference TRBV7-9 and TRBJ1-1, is DTGVSQNPRHKITKRGQNVTFRCDPISEHNRLYWYRQTLGQGPEFLTYFQNEAQLEKSRLLSDRFSAERPKGSFSTLEIQRTEQGDSAMYLCASSKGVGTEAFFGQGTRLTVV.

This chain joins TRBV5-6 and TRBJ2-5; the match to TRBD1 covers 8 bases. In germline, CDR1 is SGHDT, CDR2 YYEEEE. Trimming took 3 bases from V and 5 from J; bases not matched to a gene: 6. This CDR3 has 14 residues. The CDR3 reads CASSSQGAGETQYF. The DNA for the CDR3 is TGTGCCAGCAGCTCCCAGGGGGCGGGGGAGACCCAGTACTTC.

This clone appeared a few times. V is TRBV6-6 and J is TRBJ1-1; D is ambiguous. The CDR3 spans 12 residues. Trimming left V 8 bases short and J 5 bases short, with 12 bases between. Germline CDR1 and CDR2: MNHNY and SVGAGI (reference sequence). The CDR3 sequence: CASFEGRTEAFF. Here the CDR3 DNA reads TGTGCCAGCTTCGAGGGCCGGACTGAAGCTTTCTTT.